This entry concerns a single T cell receptor (beta chain). Its binding antigen is unknown. There are no base qualities to consult, and no much larger clone falls within one base. The germline V gene gives CDR1 as SGHTA and CDR2 as FQGNSA. Measured from the cysteine to the phenylalanine, the CDR3 is 15 residues long. CDR3 DNA only is kept here, 45 bases in frame from base 1. V is trimmed back by 5 bases and J by 5 bases, and the junction contains 8 bases that no gene match accounts for. Healthy HIV-negative adults with no recently reported acute infections or vaccinations were included as donors. All donors were Caucasian adults living in Nashville, Tennessee, USA. CD4+ T cells were enriched through magnetic negative selection, after which naive cells were positively selected on CD45RA and the remaining negative fraction served as the memory subset. Blood was collected by leukapheresis, and PBMCs were isolated by Ficoll-Histopaque density gradient centrifugation and then cryopreserved in liquid nitrogen vapor phase. Purity and quantity of every magnetically sorted T cell population were checked by analytical flow cytometry. From each sorted fraction, genomic DNA was isolated and quantified by UV absorbance on a Nanodrop 2000c.

The data originate from a study of shared clonotypes between healthy human individuals (dated by TCRdb to 2020 to 2022). The study in broad terms: The cohort included a few men and two women between 18 and 49 years of age. For each donor, three plates each were used for CD4 naive and CD4 memory, two plates were used for CD8 naive, and one plate was used for CD8 memory. To estimate repertoire size and how much clonotypes are shared between individuals, the study performed deep sequencing of blood TCR repertoires from a few healthy adults. Different laboratories and diverse techniques were used to prepare libraries and sequence TCR repertoires, to increase sequencing depth and limit assay-specific biases. Per donor, leukapheresis produced somewhere between about 0.94 and 9 billion PBMCs. What the study reported, not specific to this receptor: Higher generation probabilities were observed for clonotypes shared by all four sorted-subset donors than for non-shared clonotypes. Based on pairwise subsampling, the degree of clonotype sharing among donors was expected to be affected by sequencing depth. Because the study included only a small number of donors, the genetic and exposure-history diversity represented was limited. Sampling was restricted to blood, and TCR repertoires in tissue are likely to differ from TCR repertoires in blood. Across four donors, approximately 5% of naive CD4, roughly 3.3% of naive CD8, approximately 2.5% of memory CD4, and 0.4% of memory CD8 clonotypes were shared. Even with the large sequencing depth, rarefaction of the sorted-subset datasets indicated that sequencing was incomplete. Naive subsets generally had larger estimated clonotype richness than memory subsets did.

Using the deep immunoSEQ assay, TCR CDR3 regions were amplified from genomic DNA by multiplex PCR. For each cell subset, the extracted genomic DNA was distributed evenly across all wells of several immunoSEQ 96-well plates, and each plate served as one replicate. For sorted subsets, 200 to 250 ng genomic DNA, equal to 30,000 or so T cell genomes, was loaded into each replicate PCR. Purified libraries were quantified with a Qubit 3.0 fluorometer, sized on a Bioanalyzer 2100, and re-quantified with the KAPA Library Quantification kit. Every immunoSEQ 96-well plate was sequenced on a dedicated single-read 150-cycle Illumina NextSeq 550 flow cell. Turning to the authors' computational methods: Because the immunoSEQ output held only junctional sequences and lacked quality scores, the filtering could not match the filtering applied to full-length reads. Sequences were annotated with PyIR, a Python wrapper for IgBLAST v1.9, and V/J genes and CDR3 were assigned using IMGT germline references. Reads were filtered out if the reads had weak V/J assignments (E-value above 1e-6), no CDR3, stop codons, out-of-frame junctions, or ambiguous translated residues. A V3J clonotype was defined by an identical inferred V gene, J gene, and CDR3 amino acid sequence. Percentage overlap between repertoires was computed as shared unique clonotypes divided by the size of the smaller repertoire. Three approaches were used to assess repertoire richness: RTK rarefaction, the Chao1 estimator, and Recon v2.1 estimates of unobserved clonotypes. For all TCRbeta clonotypes obtained by the gDNA method from several donors, generation probabilities were computed with OLGA. TCRdb took this table from immuneACCESS and kept in-frame rearrangements with V and J called. Such tables lack part of the clones; where checked against another copy, unresolved V genes explain under half of the gap, and the rest is unexplained. V and J calls and clone size follow that table, whereas D and trimming were derived from the DNA. Recorded for this sample are roughly 1,600,000 clones; around 98.5% of them occurred a single time. Approximately 0.38% of the sample is in the top ten clones.

Sequenced sample: naive CD4+ T cells sorted from blood. The cell subset or site label, read with the paper, signifies: CD45RA+ positively selected. The rearranged segments are TRBV7-2 and TRBJ2-1, with 8 central nucleotides matching TRBD2. The sequence was collected from a man aged 30-40 years in good health. The sequenced DNA: TGTGCCAGCAGCCAGGGACTAGGGGTTAACAATGAGCAGTTCTTC. The encoded protein is CASSQGLGVNNEQFF.